This T cell receptor (beta chain) was profiled in a study of T cell responses to AZD1222 COVID-19 vaccine. CDR1 SGDLS and CDR2 YYNGEE come from the germline V gene. The junction had 3 bases not matched to a gene; V was cut back by 3 bases and J by 1 base. This CDR3 region has 15 residues. Profiling relied on immunoSEQ multiplex PCR, and the TCRdb table lists in-frame clones only, not all of them. This sample has 100,000 to 150,000 clones; over 75% occur once, and the top ten carry approximately 1.6%. V usage is TRBV9 and J usage is TRBJ1-1; 10 bases are shared with TRBD1. The starting material was peripheral blood, obtained on day 0 of AZD1222 vaccination. The sequence was collected from an adult in good health. DNA of the CDR3: TGTGCCAGCAGCGGCAGACAGGGGGCGAACACTGAAGCTTTCTTT. It specifies CASSGRQGANTEAFF.